This T cell receptor (beta chain) was sequenced during a study of molecular identifiers for immune sequencing clone quantification. For the study at large: Replicate RNA came from around 18,000 or 91,000 naive CD8 cells and was split five ways, and four parts were sequenced. Broader study findings: Clones with over 20 RNA copies captured over 98% of effector molecules but under 1% of naive ones.

Methods described previously were used for bulk TCR libraries, and listed TCR primers were applied. TCRdb recomputed calls from the PCR reads with MiXCR, one row per CDR3 protein. The data contain 490,000 or so distinct CDR3 sequences, about 22% of them singletons. Construction of naive CD8 libraries employed roughly 18,000 to 1,100,000 sorted cells together with 10%, 30% or 50% RNA. There are 15 residues in the CDR3. CDR1 is MDHEN, CDR2 SYDVKM, per germline. V was shortened by 5 bases and J by 7 bases, with 17 bases between the two germline ends. This clonotype has a handful of counts. The antigen is unknown.

V usage is TRBV28 and J usage is TRBJ1-4; no firm D call. The source material was naive CD8+ T cells from blood, with Jurkat cell RNA spiked in. Specified subset: FACS-sorted CD8+CD4-CCR7+CD45RA+ naive T cells. The receptor comes from a human donor in good health. Some libraries in this study had Jurkat cell RNA spiked in. The CDR3 is CASSAHPGGGEKLFF. CDR3 coding DNA: TGTGCCAGCAGTGCCCACCCGGGAGGCGGTGAAAAACTGTTTTTT.